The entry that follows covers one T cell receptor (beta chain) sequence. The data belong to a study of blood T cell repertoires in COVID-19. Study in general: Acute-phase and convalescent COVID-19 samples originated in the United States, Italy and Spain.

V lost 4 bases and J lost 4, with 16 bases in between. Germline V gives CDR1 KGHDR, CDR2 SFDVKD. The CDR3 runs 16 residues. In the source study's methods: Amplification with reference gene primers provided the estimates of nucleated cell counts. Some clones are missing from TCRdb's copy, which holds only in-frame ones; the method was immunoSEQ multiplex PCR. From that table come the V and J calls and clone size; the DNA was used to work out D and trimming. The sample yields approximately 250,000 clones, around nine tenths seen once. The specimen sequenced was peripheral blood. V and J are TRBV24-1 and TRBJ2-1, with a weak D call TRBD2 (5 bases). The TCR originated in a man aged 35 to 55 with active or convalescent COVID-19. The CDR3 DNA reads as TGTGCCACCAGTGAAGGACGACTAATGGGGTACAATGAGCAGTTCTTC. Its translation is CATSEGRLMGYNEQFF.